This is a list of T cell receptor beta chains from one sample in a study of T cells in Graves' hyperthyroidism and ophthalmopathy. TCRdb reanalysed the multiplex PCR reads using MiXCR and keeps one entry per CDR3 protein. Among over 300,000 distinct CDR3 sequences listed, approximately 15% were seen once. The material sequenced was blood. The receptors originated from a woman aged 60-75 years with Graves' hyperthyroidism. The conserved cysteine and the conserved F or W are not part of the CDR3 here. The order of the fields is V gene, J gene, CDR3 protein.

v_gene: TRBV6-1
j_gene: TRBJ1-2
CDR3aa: ASSEGSAANYGYT

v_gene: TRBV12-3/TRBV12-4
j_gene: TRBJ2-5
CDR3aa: ASSNSGRQETQY

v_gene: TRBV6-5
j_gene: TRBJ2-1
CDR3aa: ASSYSRGAYNEQF

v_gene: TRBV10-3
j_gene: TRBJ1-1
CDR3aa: AISVRGVMNTEAF

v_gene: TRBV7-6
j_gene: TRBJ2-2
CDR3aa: ASSSLRGANTGELF

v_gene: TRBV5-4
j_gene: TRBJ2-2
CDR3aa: ASSSSGRAIGELF

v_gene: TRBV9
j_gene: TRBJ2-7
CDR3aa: ASSPASGPYNEQY

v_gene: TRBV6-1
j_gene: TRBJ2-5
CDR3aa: ASSLGQDQETQY

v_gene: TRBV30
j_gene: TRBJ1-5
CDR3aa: AWSGKGLYNQPQH

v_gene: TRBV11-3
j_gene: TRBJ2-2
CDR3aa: ASSRETLTGELF

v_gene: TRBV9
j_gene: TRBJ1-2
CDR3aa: ASSVDRGLGYT

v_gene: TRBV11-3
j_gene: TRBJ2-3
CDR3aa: ASSPTSGRGDTQY

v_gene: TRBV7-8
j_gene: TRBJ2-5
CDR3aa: ASSFLDWSRGTQY

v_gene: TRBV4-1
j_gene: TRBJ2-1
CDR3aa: ASSRLPRDRGRQF

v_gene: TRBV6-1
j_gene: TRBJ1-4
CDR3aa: ASSEDRLIEKLF

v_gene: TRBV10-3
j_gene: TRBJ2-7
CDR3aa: AISGSSGRPSYEQY

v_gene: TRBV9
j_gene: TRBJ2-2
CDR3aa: ASSARTGGSGELF

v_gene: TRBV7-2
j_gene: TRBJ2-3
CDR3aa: ASSQMWDTQY

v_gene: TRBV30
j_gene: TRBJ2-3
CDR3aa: AWSVTGGDTQY

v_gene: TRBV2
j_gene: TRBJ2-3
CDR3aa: ASSMDGRPPSGTDTQY

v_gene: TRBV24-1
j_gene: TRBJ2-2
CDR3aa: ATSDLDPSMGELF

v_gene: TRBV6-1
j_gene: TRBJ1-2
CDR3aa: ASRGGLRTGGSDGYT

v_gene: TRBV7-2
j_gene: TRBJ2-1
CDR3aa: ASSSGALIGNEQF

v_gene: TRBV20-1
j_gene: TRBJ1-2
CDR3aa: SAPGQYYGYT

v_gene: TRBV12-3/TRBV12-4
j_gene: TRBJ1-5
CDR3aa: ASSLATYSNQPQH

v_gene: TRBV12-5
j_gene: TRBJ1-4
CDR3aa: ASGVNRGPNEKLF

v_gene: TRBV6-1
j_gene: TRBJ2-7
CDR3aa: ASSRNHYSVRPGLYEQY

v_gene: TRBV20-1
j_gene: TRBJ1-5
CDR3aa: SAREVTRYSNQPQH

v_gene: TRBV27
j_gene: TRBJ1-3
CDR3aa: ASSSAGAGNTIY

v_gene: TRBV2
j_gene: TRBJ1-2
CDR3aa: GTTGRNYGYT

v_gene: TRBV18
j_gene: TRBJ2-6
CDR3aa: ASTRAGVSGANVLT

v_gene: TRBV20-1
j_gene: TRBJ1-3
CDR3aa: SARPGTGGGNTIY

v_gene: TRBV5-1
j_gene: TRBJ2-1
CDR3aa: ASSPLAGGPPEQF

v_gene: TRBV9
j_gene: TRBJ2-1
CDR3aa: ASEAPDNEQF

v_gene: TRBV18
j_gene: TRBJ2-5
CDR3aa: ASSPAAAGGPKETQY

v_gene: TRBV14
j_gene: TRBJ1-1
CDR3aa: ASSRPGQPLNTEAF

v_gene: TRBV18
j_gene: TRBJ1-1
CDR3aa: ASSSRDRGSEAF

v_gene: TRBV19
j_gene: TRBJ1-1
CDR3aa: ASSISGPTNTEAF

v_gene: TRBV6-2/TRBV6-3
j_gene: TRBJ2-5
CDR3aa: ASSPRLGGETQY

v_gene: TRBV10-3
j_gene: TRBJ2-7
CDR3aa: AISYGTVLYYEQY

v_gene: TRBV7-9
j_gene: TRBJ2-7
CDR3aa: ASSLGGPTYEQY

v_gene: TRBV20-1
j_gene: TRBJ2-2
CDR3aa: SASGTSATGELF

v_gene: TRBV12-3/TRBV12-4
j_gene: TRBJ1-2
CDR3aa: ASSLPPSSGYT

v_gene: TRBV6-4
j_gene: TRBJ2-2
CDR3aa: ASSDSKSSPNTGELF

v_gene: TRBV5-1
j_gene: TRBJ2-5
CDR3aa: ASSLEWTGQETQY

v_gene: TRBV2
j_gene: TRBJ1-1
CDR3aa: ASSGDHNTEAF

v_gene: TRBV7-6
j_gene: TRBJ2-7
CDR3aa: ASSLARGTGAYEQY

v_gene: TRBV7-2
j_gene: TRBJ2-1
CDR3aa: ASSTRTSGISEQF